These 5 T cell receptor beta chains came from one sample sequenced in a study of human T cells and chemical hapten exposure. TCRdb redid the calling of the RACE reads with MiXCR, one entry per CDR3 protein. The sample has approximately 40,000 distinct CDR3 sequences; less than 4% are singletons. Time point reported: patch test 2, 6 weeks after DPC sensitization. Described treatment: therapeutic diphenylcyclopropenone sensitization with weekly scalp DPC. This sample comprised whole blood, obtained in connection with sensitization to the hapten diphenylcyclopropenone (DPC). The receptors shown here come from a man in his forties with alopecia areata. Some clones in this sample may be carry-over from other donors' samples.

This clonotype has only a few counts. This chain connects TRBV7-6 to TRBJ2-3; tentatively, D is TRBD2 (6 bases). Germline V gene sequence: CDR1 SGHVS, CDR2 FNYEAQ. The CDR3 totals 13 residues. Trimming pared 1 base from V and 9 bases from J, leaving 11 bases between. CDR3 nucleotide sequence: TGTGCCAGCAGCTTAGGAGCGGGTGCAACGCAGTATTTT. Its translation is CASSLGAGATQYF.

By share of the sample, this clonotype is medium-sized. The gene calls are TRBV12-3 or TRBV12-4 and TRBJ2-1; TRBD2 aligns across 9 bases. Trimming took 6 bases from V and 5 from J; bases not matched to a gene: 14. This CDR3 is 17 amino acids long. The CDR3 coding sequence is TGTGCCAGCAGCCCTTGGCAAAAGCGGGGGGTACACAATGAGCAGTTCTTC. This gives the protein CASSPWQKRGVHNEQFF.

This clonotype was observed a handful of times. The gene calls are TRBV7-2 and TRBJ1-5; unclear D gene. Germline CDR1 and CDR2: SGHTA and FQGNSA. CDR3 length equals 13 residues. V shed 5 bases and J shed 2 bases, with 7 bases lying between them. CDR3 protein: CASSRGGNQPQHF. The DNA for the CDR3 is TGTGCCAGCAGCCGAGGTGGCAATCAGCCCCAGCATTTT.

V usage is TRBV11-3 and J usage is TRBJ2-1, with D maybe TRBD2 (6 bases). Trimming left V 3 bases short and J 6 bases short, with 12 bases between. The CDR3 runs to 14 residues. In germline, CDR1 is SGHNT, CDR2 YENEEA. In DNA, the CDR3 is TGTGCCAGCAGCTTGGAGGGCCCGCCCAATGAGCAGTTCTTC. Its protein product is CASSLEGPPNEQFF.

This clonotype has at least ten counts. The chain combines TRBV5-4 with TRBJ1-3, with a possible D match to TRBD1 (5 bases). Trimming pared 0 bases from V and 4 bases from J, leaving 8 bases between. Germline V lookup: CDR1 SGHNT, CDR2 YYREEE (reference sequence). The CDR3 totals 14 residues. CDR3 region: CASSLVGLGNTIYF. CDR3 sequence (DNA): TGTGCCAGCAGCTTGGTGGGGCTCGGAAACACCATATATTTT. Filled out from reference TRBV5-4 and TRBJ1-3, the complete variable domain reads ETGVTQSPTHLIKTRGQQVTLRCSSQSGHNTVSWYQQALGQGPQFIFQYYREEENGRGNFPPRFSGLQFPNYSSELNVNALELDDSALYLCASSLVGLGNTIYFGEGSWLTVV.